This entry lists 11 T cell receptor beta chains sequenced from one sample in a study of prognosis after radiotherapy for stage I lung cancer. Using two-round multiplex PCR, the authors amplified TCR beta CDR3 from genomic DNA. Primers specific to each TRBV and TRBJ gene were used in first-round PCR. Via MiXCR, TCRdb re-called the multiplex PCR reads, giving one row per CDR3 protein. The sample carries more than 15,000 distinct CDR3 sequences, less than 55% recorded once. The source was PBMCs, collected before or after stereotactic body radiation therapy (not recorded which). The receptors were sampled from a donor aged 50 or older with non-small cell lung cancer.

The genes are TRBV7-9 and TRBJ2-7; 7 bases agree with TRBD1. Trimming took 5 bases from V and 6 from J; bases not matched to a gene: 13. The CDR3 is 15 amino acids. CDR1 and CDR2 (germline): SEHNR, FQNEAQ (reference sequence). The CDR3 region has the DNA TGTGCCAGCAGCGCCGCAGGGGGAGTCTTTCGCGAGCAGTACTTC. This sequence encodes CASSAAGGVFREQYF. Looking up the rest from reference TRBV7-9 and TRBJ2-7 gives the full variable domain: DTGVSQNPRHKITKRGQNVTFRCDPISEHNRLYWYRQTLGQGPEFLTYFQNEAQLEKSRLLSDRFSAERPKGSFSTLEIQRTEQGDSAMYLCASSAAGGVFREQYFGPGTRLTVT.

The sample holds a few counts of this clonotype. A much larger clone is a single base away; this may be a read error. The V gene is TRBV20-1, the J gene TRBJ1-6, with TRBD1 matching 11 bases. The CDR3 is 12 amino acids. CDR1 DFQATT and CDR2 SNEGSKA come from the germline V gene (reference sequence). V shed 5 bases, J shed 12 bases, and the junction held 3 bases outside the gene matches. The CDR3 reads CSAWGQGEPLHF. The CDR3 nucleotides read TGCAGTGCTTGGGGACAGGGGGAACCCCTCCACTTT.

The rearrangement joins TRBV7-8 to TRBJ1-6, with D tentatively TRBD1 (5 bases). The CDR3 length is 13 residues. The V end lost 3 bases, the J end lost 9 bases, and 9 bases lay between the germline ends. Germline V gives CDR1 SGHVS, CDR2 FQNEAQ. The CDR3 loop is CASSFGQGSPLHF. The CDR3 DNA reads as TGTGCCAGCAGCTTTGGTCAGGGTTCACCCCTCCACTTT.

This clonotype was recorded a few times. This sequence joins TRBV5-1 and TRBJ2-7; possibly TRBD2 for D (6 bases). The CDR3 spans 13 residues. The V and J ends lost 8 bases and 0 bases respectively, with 12 bases between them. Germline values: CDR1 SGHRS, CDR2 YFSETQ. The DNA of the CDR3 is TGCGCCAGTGCGCGGGATCGCTCCTACGAGCAGTACTTC. It yields the protein CASARDRSYEQYF.

J is TRBJ2-7 and V is TRBV6-5; the D gene is possibly TRBD1 (6 bases). The ends were cut back, 0 bases at V and 4 bases at J, with 13 bases in the middle. Germline assignment: CDR1 MNHEY and CDR2 SVGAGI. The CDR3 contains 15 residues. The DNA for the CDR3 is TGTGCCAGCAGTTACTCAAACCAGGGGTGGTACGAGCAGTACTTC. This gives the protein CASSYSNQGWYEQYF.

This clonotype was counted ten times or more. J is TRBJ1-2 and V is TRBV11-2; the D gene is possibly TRBD1 (6 bases). Deletions cut 1 base from V and 4 bases from J, with 10 bases between. The CDR3 length is 14 residues. Looked up from germline, CDR1 is SGHAT and CDR2 is FQNNGV. The CDR3 here is CASSLAGGAYGYTF. The CDR3 DNA sequence: TGTGCCAGCAGCTTAGCGGGGGGCGCCTATGGCTACACCTTC.

There are many counts of this clonotype. This chain's CDR3 is CSAREPGQGTTEAFF. CDR3 bases: TGCAGTGCTAGAGAACCGGGACAGGGGACCACTGAAGCTTTCTTT. The rearrangement links TRBV20-1 to TRBJ1-1; 10 bases are shared with TRBD1. The germline CDR1 and CDR2 sequences are DFQATT and SNEGSKA (reference sequence). This CDR3 region has 15 residues. Germline trimming cut 0 bases from V and 4 bases from J; bases unmatched to any gene: 5.

This clonotype has ten or more counts. The chain recombines TRBV5-1 with TRBJ1-3, with D tentatively TRBD1 (5 bases). The CDR3 has 14 residues. Germline CDR1 SGHRS, CDR2 YFSETQ. V lost 2 bases and J 0 bases, leaving 6 bases between the germline ends. The CDR3 spells CASSLGASGNTIYF. The CDR3 DNA reads TGCGCCAGCAGCTTAGGGGCCTCTGGAAACACCATATATTTT.

The V gene is TRBV5-4, the J gene TRBJ2-7; 7 bases agree with TRBD1. The CDR3 runs to 15 residues. The J segment lost 2 bases and the V segment lost 0 bases, leaving 5 bases of the junction unmatched. CDR1 and CDR2 (germline): SGHNT, YYREEE (reference sequence). CDR3 protein: CASSLATGNTYEQYF. The CDR3 coding sequence is TGTGCCAGCAGCTTGGCGACAGGGAACACCTACGAGCAGTACTTC. The full variable domain, in which reference TRBV5-4 and TRBJ2-7 provide the parts outside the CDR3, is ETGVTQSPTHLIKTRGQQVTLRCSSQSGHNTVSWYQQALGQGPQFIFQYYREEENGRGNFPPRFSGLQFPNYSSELNVNALELDDSALYLCASSLATGNTYEQYFGPGTRLTVT.

The chain links TRBV12-3 or TRBV12-4 to TRBJ2-1, with D perhaps TRBD1 (6 bases). The CDR3 runs to 15 residues. The V end lost 2 bases, the J end lost 4 bases, and 12 bases lay between the germline ends. The CDR3 here is CASSLIVQGYNEQFF. The CDR3 nucleotides read TGTGCCAGCAGTTTAATCGTCCAGGGGTACAATGAGCAGTTCTTC.

This sequence joins TRBV6-9 and TRBJ1-3; D ambiguous. CDR1 and CDR2 from the germline V gene are MNHGY and SVAAGI. The V end lost 2 bases, the J end lost 0 bases, and 8 bases lay between the germline ends. The CDR3 has 15 amino acids. CDR3 sequence reads: CASSYEAVSGNTIYF. DNA of the CDR3: TGTGCCAGCAGTTATGAGGCAGTCTCTGGAAACACCATATATTTT.